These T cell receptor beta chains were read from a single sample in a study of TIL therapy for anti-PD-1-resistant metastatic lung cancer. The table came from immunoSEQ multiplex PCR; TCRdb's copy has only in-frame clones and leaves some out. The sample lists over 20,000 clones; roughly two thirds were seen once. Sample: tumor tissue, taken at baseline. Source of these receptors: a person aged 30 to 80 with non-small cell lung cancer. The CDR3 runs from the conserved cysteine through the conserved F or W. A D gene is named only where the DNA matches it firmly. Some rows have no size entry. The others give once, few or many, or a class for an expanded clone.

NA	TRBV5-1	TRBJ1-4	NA	TGCGCCAGCAGCTCGACCGCCTCTTCTGAAAAACTGTTTTTT	CASSSTASSEKLFF
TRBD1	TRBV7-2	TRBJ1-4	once	TGTGCCAGCAGCTTAGAGGGACAGGGGTATGAAAAACTGTTTTTT	CASSLEGQGYEKLFF
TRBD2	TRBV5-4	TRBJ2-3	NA	TGTGCCAGCAGCTTACCCGGGGGGAGTACAGATACGCAGTATTTT	CASSLPGGSTDTQYF
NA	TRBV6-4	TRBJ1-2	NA	TGTGCCAGCAGTGCCGAGCCGGGGGTTACTTTATATGGCTACACCTTC	CASSAEPGVTLYGYTF
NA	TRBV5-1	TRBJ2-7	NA	TGCGCCAGCAGCTTGTTAGGAGGGGGGAACTACGAGCAGTACTTC	CASSLLGGGNYEQYF
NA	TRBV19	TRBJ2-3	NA	TGTGCCAGTAGTATCAGGCGCACAGATACGCAGTATTTT	CASSIRRTDTQYF
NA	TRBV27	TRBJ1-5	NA	TGTGCCAGCAGCCCCCACCCCCACAGTTATAGCAATCAGCCCCAGCATTTT	CASSPHPHSYSNQPQHF
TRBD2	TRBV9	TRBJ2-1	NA	TGTGCCAGCAGCGTAGGGAGCGGGGGGGCAGATGAGCAGTTCTTC	CASSVGSGGADEQFF
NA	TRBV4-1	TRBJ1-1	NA	TGCGCCAGCAGCCAAGATCGGACGGTCCCGAACACTGAAGCTTTCTTT	CASSQDRTVPNTEAFF
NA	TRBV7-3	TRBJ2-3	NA	TGTGCCAGCAGCTTATGGTCATCCGGGCCAGGGATTGGGGACACAGATACGCAGTATTTT	CASSLWSSGPGIGDTDTQYF
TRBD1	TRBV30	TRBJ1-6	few	TGTGCCTGGAGTGACGGGACAGAATCACCCCTCCACTTT	CAWSDGTESPLHF
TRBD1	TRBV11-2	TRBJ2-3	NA	TGTGCCAGCAGCCCCCCTGGGACAGGCGAGGGGACGCAGTATTTT	CASSPPGTGEGTQYF
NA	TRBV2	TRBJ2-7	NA	TGTGCCAGCAGTGAAGACGGCGGGCAGTACTTC	CASSEDGGQYF
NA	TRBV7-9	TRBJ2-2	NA	TGTGCCAGCAGCTTAAAGGCAGAGTACACCGGGGAGCTGTTTTTT	CASSLKAEYTGELFF
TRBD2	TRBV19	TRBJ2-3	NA	TGTGCCAGTAGTATTTTTGCGGGGGGGCCCACAGATACGCAGTATTTT	CASSIFAGGPTDTQYF
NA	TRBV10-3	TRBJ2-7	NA	TGTGCCAGCAGTGGCGGTACGCCCTACGAGCAGTACTTC	CASSGGTPYEQYF
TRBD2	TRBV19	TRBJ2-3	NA	TGTGCCAGTACCCAGGAGAGCGGGGGCTACACAGATACGCAGTATTTT	CASTQESGGYTDTQYF
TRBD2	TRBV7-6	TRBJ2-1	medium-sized	TGTGCCAGCAGCTTACCAGCGGGGGAGATCTCCTACAATGAGCAGTTCTTC	CASSLPAGEISYNEQFF
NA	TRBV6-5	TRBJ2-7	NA	TGTGCCAGCAGTCCAAGGGGGGCCTCCTCCTACGAGCAGTACTTC	CASSPRGASSYEQYF
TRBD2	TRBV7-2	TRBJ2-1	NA	TGTGCCAGCAGCTCCCTGACTAGCGGGGGCAAGCAGTTCTTC	CASSSLTSGGKQFF
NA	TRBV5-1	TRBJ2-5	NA	TGCGCCAGCAGCATTGGCACTTTTCAAGAGACCCAGTACTTC	CASSIGTFQETQYF
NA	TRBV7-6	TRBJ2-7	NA	TGTGCCAGCAGCCTCGACGCAGGTACCCCCTACGAGCAGTACTTC	CASSLDAGTPYEQYF
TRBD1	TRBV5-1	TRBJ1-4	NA	TGCGCCAGCAGCTTGGGGGCACAGGGGAGGCTTGAAAAACTGTTTTTT	CASSLGAQGRLEKLFF
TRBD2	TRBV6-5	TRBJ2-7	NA	TGTGCCAGCAGTTACTCGGGGACTACTTACGAGCAGTACTTC	CASSYSGTTYEQYF
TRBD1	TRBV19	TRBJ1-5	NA	TGTGCCAGTAGTGGGACAGGGTTCGGTCAGCCCCAGCATTTT	CASSGTGFGQPQHF
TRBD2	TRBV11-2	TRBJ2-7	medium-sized	TGTGCCAGCAGCTTAGAAGGCGGGGGGGCCCGCGAGCAGTACTTC	CASSLEGGGAREQYF
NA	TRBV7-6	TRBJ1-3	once	TGTGCCAGCAGGGGACTTCCGCCCGCCGAGGGAAACACCATATATTTT	CASRGLPPAEGNTIYF
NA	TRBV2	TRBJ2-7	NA	TGTGCCAGCAGTGAACGGGGTTGGGACGAGCAGTACTTC	CASSERGWDEQYF
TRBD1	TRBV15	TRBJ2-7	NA	TGTGCCACCAGCTTCGACAGGGGGGCCTACGAGCAGTACTTC	CATSFDRGAYEQYF
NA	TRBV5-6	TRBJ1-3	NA	TGTGCCAGCAGCCTGGGGGGTCCCTCTGGAAACACCATATATTTT	CASSLGGPSGNTIYF
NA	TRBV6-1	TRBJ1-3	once	TGTGCCAGCACGGGGATTCCTGGAAACACCATATATTTT	CASTGIPGNTIYF
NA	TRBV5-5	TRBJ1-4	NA	TGTGCCAGCAGCCCGCCTGGAGGTCGGGGCGTTGAAAAACTGTTTTTT	CASSPPGGRGVEKLFF
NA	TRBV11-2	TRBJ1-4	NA	TGTGCCAGCAGCTTAGTTTATGGGGGAGAAAAACTGTTTTTT	CASSLVYGGEKLFF
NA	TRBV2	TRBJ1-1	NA	TGTGCCAGCAGGGCCTCTGGGGAGAACACTGAAGCTTTCTTT	CASRASGENTEAFF
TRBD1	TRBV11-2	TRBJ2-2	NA	TGTGCCAGCAGCTTATACGGGACAGTGAACACCGGGGAGCTGTTTTTT	CASSLYGTVNTGELFF
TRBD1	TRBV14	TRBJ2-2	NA	TGTGCCAGCAGCCAAGACGGACAGGGAACGAACACCGGGGAGCTGTTTTTT	CASSQDGQGTNTGELFF
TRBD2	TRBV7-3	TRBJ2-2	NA	TGTGCCAGCAGCTTAACGAGCGGGGTTAACACCGGGGAGCTGTTTTTT	CASSLTSGVNTGELFF
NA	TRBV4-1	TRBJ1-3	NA	TGCGCCAGCAGCCAAGGGAGGGGAACTGGAAACACCATATATTTT	CASSQGRGTGNTIYF
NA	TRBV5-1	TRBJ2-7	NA	TGCGCCAGCAGCTTTTCTAACTACGAGCAGTACTTC	CASSFSNYEQYF
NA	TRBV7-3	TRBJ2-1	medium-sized	TGTGCCAGCAGCCTCGCCAGTCACTCCTACAATGAGCAGTTCTTC	CASSLASHSYNEQFF
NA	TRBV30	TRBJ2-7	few	TGTGCCTGGAGGTTGGCCTACGAGCAGTACTTC	CAWRLAYEQYF
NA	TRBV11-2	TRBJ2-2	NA	TGTGCCAGCAGCGAACGGAGGGGGGGCACCGGGGAGCTGTTTTTT	CASSERRGGTGELFF
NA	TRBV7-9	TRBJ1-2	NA	TGTGCCAGCAACACCCCCGGGAATGGCTACACCTTC	CASNTPGNGYTF
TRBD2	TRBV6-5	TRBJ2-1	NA	TGTGCCAGCAGTTCGTGGACTAGCGGGGGAGCCGGTGAGCAGTTCTTC	CASSSWTSGGAGEQFF
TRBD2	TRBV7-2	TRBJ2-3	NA	TGTGCCAGCAGCTTATTGCCGGGCGGGGGACGAGATACGCAGTATTTT	CASSLLPGGGRDTQYF
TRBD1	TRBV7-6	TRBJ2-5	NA	TGTGCCAGCAGCTTAGCGACAGGGCGAGAGACCCAGTACTTC	CASSLATGRETQYF
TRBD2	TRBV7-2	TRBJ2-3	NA	TGTGCCAGCAGCTTAAGGCCTAGCGGGGGGGTTACAGATACGCAGTATTTT	CASSLRPSGGVTDTQYF
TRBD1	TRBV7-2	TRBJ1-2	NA	TGTGCCAGCAGCTTCGACAGGGGGGTGAACTATGGCTACACCTTC	CASSFDRGVNYGYTF
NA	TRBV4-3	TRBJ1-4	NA	TGCGCCAGCAGCAACTCCATTCCGGGACTCCTCCTCGGCAACAATGAAAAACTGTTTTTT	CASSNSIPGLLLGNNEKLFF
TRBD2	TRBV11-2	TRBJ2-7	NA	TGTGCCAGCAGCTTAGATCCGACTAGCGGTTTCTCCTACGAGCAGTACTTC	CASSLDPTSGFSYEQYF
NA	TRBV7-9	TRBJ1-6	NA	TGTGCCAGCAGCTTAGAGGGGAGCTCACCCCTCCACTTT	CASSLEGSSPLHF
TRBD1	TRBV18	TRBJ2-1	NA	TGTGCCAGCTCACCAGGGACAGGGGATTCCTACAATGAGCAGTTCTTC	CASSPGTGDSYNEQFF
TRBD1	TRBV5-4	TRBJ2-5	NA	TGTGCCAGCAGTCCCAGACAGGGGATACAAGAGACCCAGTACTTC	CASSPRQGIQETQYF
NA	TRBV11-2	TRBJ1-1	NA	TGTGCCAGCAGCCCTGCGTGGGGTCGTTCGGACACTGAAGCTTTCTTT	CASSPAWGRSDTEAFF
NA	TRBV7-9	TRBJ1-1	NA	TGTGCCAGCAGCCCCCAAGCTGAAGCTTTCTTT	CASSPQAEAFF
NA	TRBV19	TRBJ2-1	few	TGTGCCAGTAGTGTGACATTCTCCTACAATGAGCAGTTCTTC	CASSVTFSYNEQFF
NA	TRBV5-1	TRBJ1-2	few	TGCGCCAGCAGCTTGGGCCAGGGCAGCTATGGCTACACCTTC	CASSLGQGSYGYTF
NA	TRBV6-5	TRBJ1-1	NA	TGTGCCAGCAGTTACACCGGACAGAGAGCTTTCTTT	CASSYTGQRAFF
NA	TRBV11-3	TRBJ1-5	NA	TGTGCCAGCAGCCACAGGGTTAGCAATCAGCCCCAGCATTTT	CASSHRVSNQPQHF